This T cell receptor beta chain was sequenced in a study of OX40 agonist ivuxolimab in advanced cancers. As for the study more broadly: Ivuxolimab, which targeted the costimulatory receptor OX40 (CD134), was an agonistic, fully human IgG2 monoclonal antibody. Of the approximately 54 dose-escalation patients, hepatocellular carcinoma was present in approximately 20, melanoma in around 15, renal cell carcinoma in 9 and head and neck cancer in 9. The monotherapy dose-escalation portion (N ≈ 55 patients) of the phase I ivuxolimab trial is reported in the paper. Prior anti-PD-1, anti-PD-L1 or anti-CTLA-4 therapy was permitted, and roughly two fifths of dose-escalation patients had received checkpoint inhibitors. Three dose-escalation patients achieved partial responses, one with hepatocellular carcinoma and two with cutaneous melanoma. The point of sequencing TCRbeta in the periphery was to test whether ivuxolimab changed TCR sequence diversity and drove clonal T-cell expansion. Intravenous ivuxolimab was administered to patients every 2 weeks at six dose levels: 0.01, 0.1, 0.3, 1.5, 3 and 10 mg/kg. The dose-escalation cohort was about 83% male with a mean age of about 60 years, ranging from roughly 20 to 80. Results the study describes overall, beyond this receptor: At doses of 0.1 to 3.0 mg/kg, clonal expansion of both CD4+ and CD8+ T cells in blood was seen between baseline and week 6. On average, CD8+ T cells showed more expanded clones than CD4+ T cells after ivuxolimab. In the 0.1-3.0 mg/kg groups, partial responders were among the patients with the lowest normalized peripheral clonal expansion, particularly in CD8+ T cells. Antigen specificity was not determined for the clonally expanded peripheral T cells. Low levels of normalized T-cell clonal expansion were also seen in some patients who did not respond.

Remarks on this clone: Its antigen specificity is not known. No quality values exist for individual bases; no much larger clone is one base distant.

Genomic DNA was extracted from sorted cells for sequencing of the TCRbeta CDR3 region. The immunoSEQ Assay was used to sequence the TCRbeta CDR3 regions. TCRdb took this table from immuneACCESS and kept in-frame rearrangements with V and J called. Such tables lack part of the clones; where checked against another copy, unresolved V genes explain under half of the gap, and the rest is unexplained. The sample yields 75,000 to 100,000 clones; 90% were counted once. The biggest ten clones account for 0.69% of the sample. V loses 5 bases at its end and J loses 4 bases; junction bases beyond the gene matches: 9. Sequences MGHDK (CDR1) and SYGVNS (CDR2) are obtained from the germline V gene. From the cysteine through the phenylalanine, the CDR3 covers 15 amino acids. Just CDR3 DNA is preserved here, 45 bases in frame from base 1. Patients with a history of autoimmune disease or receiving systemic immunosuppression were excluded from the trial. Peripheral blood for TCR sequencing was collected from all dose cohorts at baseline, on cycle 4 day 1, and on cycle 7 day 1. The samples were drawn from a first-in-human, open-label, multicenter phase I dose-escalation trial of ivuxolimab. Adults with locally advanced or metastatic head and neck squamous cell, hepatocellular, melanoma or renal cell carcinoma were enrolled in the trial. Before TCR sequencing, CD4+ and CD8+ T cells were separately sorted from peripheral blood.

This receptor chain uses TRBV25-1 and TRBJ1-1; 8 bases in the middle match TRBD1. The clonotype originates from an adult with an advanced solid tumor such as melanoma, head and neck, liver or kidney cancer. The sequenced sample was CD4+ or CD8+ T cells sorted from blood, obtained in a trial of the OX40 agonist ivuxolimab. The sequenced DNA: TGTGCCAGCAGTCCCCGACAGGGGCTCGTCACTGAAGCTTTCTTT. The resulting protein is CASSPRQGLVTEAFF.